Listed below are T cell receptor beta chains from one sample, sequenced in a study of neurological immune-mediated disorders. One entry per CDR3 protein results from TCRdb running MiXCR on the 5' RACE reads. The repertoire holds 50,000 to 80,000 distinct CDR3 sequences, with 3% to 4% as singletons. The sample consisted of PBMCs. Receptor source: a man aged 40-55 years with multiple sclerosis. Each CDR3 is given with its conserved first and last residue. A D gene is named only where the DNA matches it firmly. Only some rows state a clone size, as once, few, many or a class for expanded clones.

>TRBJ2-3|many|.|TRBV9
TGTGCCAGCAGCGTCCTAGTTAGCGATACGCAGTATTTT
CASSVLVSDTQYF
>TRBJ1-1|many|TRBD1|TRBV5-1
TGCGCCAGCAGTTCCCCCGGGACAGGGAACACTGAAGCTTTCTTT
CASSSPGTGNTEAFF
>TRBJ1-2|many|.|TRBV10-3
TGTGCCATCAGTGCACAGAGAAACTATGGCTACACCTTC
CAISAQRNYGYTF
>TRBJ2-5|many|.|TRBV20-1
TGCAGTGCTAGACTGGCAGGCCAAGAGACCCAGTACTTC
CSARLAGQETQYF
>TRBJ2-5|many|TRBD1|TRBV6-5
TGTGCCAGCAGTTACTTTACAGGGGTAGAAGAGACCCAGTACTTC
CASSYFTGVEETQYF
>TRBJ1-5|many|.|TRBV20-1
TGCAGTGCACGAACGTCGGCCAATCAGCCCCAGCATTTT
CSARTSANQPQHF
>TRBJ1-1|many|TRBD1|TRBV5-1
TGCGCCAGCAGCGGGCCGACAGGGCTGAACACTGAAGCTTTCTTT
CASSGPTGLNTEAFF
>TRBJ1-1|many|.|TRBV5-1
TGCGCCAGCAGCTTGGCCGAGGAAAGTTATGGAGCTGAAGCTTTCTTT
CASSLAEESYGAEAFF
>TRBJ1-1|many|TRBD1|TRBV12-3/TRBV12-4
TGTGCCAGCAGTCCCTTCAGGGGGTTGAACACTGAAGCTTTCTTT
CASSPFRGLNTEAFF
>TRBJ1-4|many|.|TRBV27
TGTGCCAGCAGTGCTAATGAAAAACTGTTTTTT
CASSANEKLFF
>TRBJ2-2|many|.|TRBV7-2
TGTGCCAGCAGCTTTCTAGGCGGGGCCGGGGAGCTGTTTTTT
CASSFLGGAGELFF
>TRBJ1-6|many|.|TRBV12-3/TRBV12-4
TGTGCCAGCAAAACGGGTTCAAATTCACCCCTCCACTTT
CASKTGSNSPLHF
>TRBJ2-3|many|TRBD2|TRBV20-1
TGCAGTGCCACCCCTAGCGGGGGAAACACAGATACGCAGTATTTT
CSATPSGGNTDTQYF
>TRBJ1-5|.|TRBD1|TRBV7-6
TGTGCCAGCAGCGGGGCCAGGGGGCTTGGGAGCAATAAGACCCAGAATTTT
CASSGARGLGSNKTQNF